These 3 T cell receptor beta chains share one sample of origin, sequenced in a study of shared clonotypes between healthy human individuals. Only in-frame clones appear in the TCRdb table, and some are missing; sequencing was by immunoSEQ multiplex PCR. The sample carries roughly 1,600,000 clones, 98% recorded once. The sequenced sample consisted of naive CD4+ T cells sorted from blood. Subset reported: CD45RA+ positively selected. The receptors were gathered from a man younger than 40 in good health.

CDR3 region: CASSETGGSSYEQYF. The CDR3 DNA is TGCGCCAGCAGTGAGACAGGGGGGAGCTCCTACGAGCAGTACTTC. The chain combines TRBV10-1 with TRBJ2-7, with 8 bases identical to TRBD1. CDR1 is WNHNN and CDR2 is SYGVQD in the germline V gene (reference sequence). The CDR3 has 15 amino acids. V lost 2 bases and J lost 0; bases outside the gene matches: 3.

The rearrangement uses TRBV29-1 and TRBJ2-1; TRBD1 might be the D (5 bases). Germline lookup yields CDR1 SQVTM and CDR2 ANQGSEA. Trimming shortened V by 6 bases and J by 0 bases, and 15 bases separated the two germline ends. This CDR3 region has 15 residues. The CDR3, as DNA: TGCAGCGTAAGGACACGGATGAGCTCCTACAATGAGCAGTTCTTC. Translating gives CSVRTRMSSYNEQFF.

V usage is TRBV4-1 and J usage is TRBJ1-1; D is undetermined. Per germline, CDR1 MGHRA and CDR2 YSYEKL. The CDR3 covers 14 residues. V lost 3 bases to trimming and J lost 3 bases, with 11 bases between them. The CDR3: CASSHTSGYTEAFF. The CDR3 DNA follows: TGCGCCAGCAGCCACACATCGGGCTACACTGAAGCTTTCTTT.